This is a list of T cell receptor beta chains from one sample in a study of neurological immune-mediated disorders. TCRdb itself ran the 5' RACE reads through MiXCR, one entry per CDR3 protein. The data show around 47,000 distinct CDR3 sequences, approximately 12% seen once. The material sequenced was PBMCs. These TCRs come from a female donor in good health. CDR3s include the opening cysteine and the closing phenylalanine or tryptophan.

v_gene,CDR3aa
TRBV12-3/TRBV12-4,CASSLILGVEKLFF
TRBV18,CASSPGQLNTEAFF
TRBV11-2,CASSRTGSFATNEKLFF
TRBV12-3/TRBV12-4,CASSLSTSTQYF
TRBV7-8,CASRLAGGPPADTQYF
TRBV6-6,CASSPGTAINEKLFF
TRBV28,CASSPPHSTDTQYF
TRBV12-3/TRBV12-4,CASTLGVGASNEQFF
TRBV5-1,CASSGGQTRNYGYTF
TRBV15,CATSSRTSGPGDDEQFF
TRBV12-3/TRBV12-4,CASSSRPIGEEQYF
TRBV5-1,CASSLSPLGPATHYEQYF
TRBV5-1,CASSLERGNYGYTF
TRBV11-2,CASLQTSYEQYF
TRBV15,CATSVGSAFSYNEQFF
TRBV3-1,CASSRNGLAGGGEQFF
TRBV7-9,CASARSGDEQYF
TRBV29-1,CSVEGGGRMGEQFF
TRBV5-1,CASSLTSGDTQYF
TRBV30,CARSSRRGGYTF
TRBV3-1,CASSQAQLQFF
TRBV29-1,CSVWGGYNEQFF
TRBV29-1,CSVLREGGGYTF
TRBV9,CASSVGTECGYTF
TRBV5-1,CASSLDQSSYEQYF
TRBV20-1,CSATQPGSSYEQYF
TRBV19,CASRTTGLNEQFF
TRBV7-9,CASSLQVTEAFF
TRBV12-3/TRBV12-4,CASSLTANYGYTF
TRBV3-1,CASSLLMTSGGSYNEQFF
TRBV2,CASNVIGSTEAFF
TRBV28,CASSPRQETQYF
TRBV10-3,CAISESGGRETQYF
TRBV7-8,CASNGDSRGQETQYF
TRBV14,CASSQYSGNTGELFF
TRBV27,CASSLSLTGQTSYEQYF
TRBV7-9,CASSLEGQPNWGQPQHF
TRBV20-1,CSARGGQQAGANVLTF
TRBV18,CASSPSRGDTPEQYF
TRBV4-2,CANSQESGTGASPLHF
TRBV5-6,CASSFGQGYTEAFF
TRBV10-3,CASMVAGGHAEQYF
TRBV28,CASSNTGTFMNTEAFF
TRBV29-1,CSVAYRGRSTEAFF
TRBV3-1,CASSRGASGGGSVSTDTQYF
TRBV12-3/TRBV12-4,CASSLRGTGVYGYTF
TRBV6-5,CASRMAGSLGYTF
TRBV6-6,CASSYSFSNTEAFF
TRBV6-2/TRBV6-3,CASKRGFANYGYTF
TRBV29-1,CSVSLDSANQPQHF
TRBV29-1,CSVETSRGQFF
TRBV5-1,CASSLSGTLRVGELFF
TRBV7-3,CASSPQAGGPYEQYF
TRBV5-1,CASRLTSRPSGEYNEQFF
TRBV3-1,CASSQTGEGISPLHF
TRBV27,CAGSGGTGRHDTDTQYF
TRBV12-3/TRBV12-4,CASTFGGTGCEQYF
TRBV5-1,CASSAVGDYNSPLHF
TRBV20-1,CSARDRRGGTEAFF
TRBV5-1,CASSFLRGGNTEAFF